One sample yielded the 4 T cell receptor beta chains listed below, sequenced in a study of blood T cell repertoires in COVID-19. Profiling relied on immunoSEQ multiplex PCR, and the TCRdb table lists in-frame clones only, not all of them. This table holds fewer than 25,000 clones, 90% found once. The specimen was peripheral blood. These TCRs come from a man aged 65 to 79 with acute or convalescent COVID-19.

This sequence joins TRBV19 and TRBJ2-4; 8 positions match TRBD1. CDR1 and CDR2 (germline): LNHDA, SQIVND (reference sequence). Trimming took 3 bases from V and 9 from J; bases not matched to a gene: 13. The CDR3 is 16 residues long. The CDR3 region is CASSIITGGPAGIQYF. CDR3 bases: TGTGCCAGTAGTATCATCACAGGGGGGCCCGCGGGCATTCAGTACTTC. Drawing the rest from reference TRBV19 and TRBJ2-4, the complete variable domain is DGGITQSPKYLFRKEGQNVTLSCEQNLNHDAMYWYRQDPGQGLRLIYYSQIVNDFQKGDIAEGYSVSREKKESFPLTVTSAQKNPTAFYLCASSIITGGPAGIQYFGAGTRLSVL.

The chain carries TRBV27 and TRBJ2-7; 7 positions agree with TRBD2. This CDR3 is built from 14 residues. The germline gives CDR1 MNHEY, CDR2 SMNVEV (reference sequence). J gave up 0 bases and V 4 bases, and 3 bases lay outside the gene matches. In DNA, the CDR3 is TGTGCCAGCAGTTCACAGCGGGACTCCTACGAGCAGTACTTC. Its protein is CASSSQRDSYEQYF.

V usage is TRBV5-3 and J usage is TRBJ2-2; 8 bases are a match to TRBD1. TRBV5-3 is known as an ORF, though its function is uncertain. With 5 bases clipped from V and 3 bases from J, the junction kept 21 bases outside the gene matches. The CDR3 has 20 amino acids. CDR3 in DNA: TGTGCCAGAAGTTCGGGCGGACAGGGAACCAGGCCCGAGGACACCGGGGAGCTGTTTTTT. As protein: CARSSGGQGTRPEDTGELFF.

The CDR3 nucleotides are TGTGCCAGCAGTCTCCTGGCCCAGCCCCAGCATTTT. Amino acids: CASSLLAQPQHF. This chain uses TRBV2 with TRBJ1-5; no definite D call. The CDR3 runs to 12 residues. Germline CDR1 is SNHLY and CDR2 is FYNNEI. Deletions cut 5 bases from V and 7 bases from J, with 9 bases between.